The entry below describes one T cell receptor (beta chain). This clone appeared a few times. Its cognate antigen has yet to be identified. One base away there is no much larger clone; base qualities are not given. The CDR3 regions of human TCRbeta chains were analyzed by immunosequencing. As for how the authors treated the data: Repertoire TCRs were matched against a reference library of SARS-CoV-2-specific TCRs generated with the MIRA antigen-specificity platform. Breadth meant the fraction of unique TCRs that were SARS-CoV-2-associated, whereas depth meant the fraction of total T cells that were SARS-CoV-2-associated. Each spike-specific TCR was assigned to its reactive spike region and to a CD4 or CD8 class using the MIRA data. Log10-transformed breadth and depth values were compared by one-way ANOVA with Sidak's multiple comparisons tests. The table comes from immuneACCESS by way of TCRdb, which keeps in-frame sequences with V and J called. Part of the clones is missing from these tables; in studies checked, under half for an unresolved V gene and the rest for unknown reasons. The V and J calls and the clone size are those of that table, but D and trimming were determined from the DNA. In this sample the table shows 120,000 or so clones, 85% to 95% of which occur a single time. Approximately 5.1% of the sample is in the top ten clones.

The CDR3 covers 19 residues, taking in both the cysteine and the phenylalanine. CDR3 DNA is the only sequence kept; it has 57 bases, read in frame from the first base. CDR1 and CDR2 are read off the germline V gene as MNHNS and SASEGT. V is trimmed back by 2 bases and J by 0 bases, and the junction contains 12 bases that no gene match accounts for. This specimen belongs to a study of T cell responses to AZD1222 COVID-19 vaccine (dated by TCRdb to the early 2020s). Study-level background: TCR sequencing covered over 230 trial participants: 200 to 210 given two doses of AZD1222 and 26 given two doses of MenACWY control vaccine. Enrollment into the trials was organized by age into subgroups of 18-55, 56-69 and 70-plus years, and those subgroups contained roughly 140, 27 and 60 TCR-sequenced participants, respectively.

Points the paper makes about the study in general: Conclusions about previously exposed vaccinees are limited, since just 5 or 6 AZD1222 recipients were seropositive for SARS-CoV-2 at baseline. Nearly half of unique spike-specific TCRs reportedly recognized epitopes outside regions mutated in the B.1.351 and B.1.1.7 variants. Spike-specific TCR breadth and depth rose significantly after two AZD1222 doses compared with day 0 and with MenACWY recipients. The vaccine-associated CD4 TCRs covered the entire spike protein, and the dominant responses fell in regions 160-218 and 743-854. Participants were mostly white British, with more females than males. The authors suggested clonal diversity may have been underestimated. Because no day 14 peak-response samples were available, the repertoires could be characterized only after the peak T cell response. In the small 56-69-year group, the increase in depth fell short of significance, most likely because of low power.

This sample's time point label indicates: about 28 days (+/-7) after the second vaccine dose. AZD1222 recipients whose second dose came at about 4 weeks and those whose second dose came at about 12 weeks were combined into one group, since spike-specific TCR depth and breadth did not differ between the two schedules. Vaccinee samples came from UK trials COV001 and COV002, including a single-blind randomized controlled phase 2/3 trial of AZD1222 (ChAdOx1 nCoV-19) in healthy adults. For TCRbeta chain sequencing, PBMC samples from trial participants were taken at day 0 and at day 28 after the second dose.

The rearrangement combines TRBV6-1 with TRBJ2-2, and 7 junctional nucleotides match TRBD1. The clonotype originates from an adult who received the AZD1222 COVID-19 vaccine. This specimen was peripheral blood, taken 28 days after the second AZD1222 dose. The CDR3 reads as follows: CASSEWGTVPFANTGELFF. The DNA is as follows: TGTGCCAGCAGTGAATGGGGGACAGTTCCTTTCGCGAACACCGGGGAGCTGTTTTTT.